Listed here are 14 T cell receptor beta chains from one sample, sequenced in a study of Ad26.COV2.S vaccination and SARS-CoV-2 variants. Sequenced by immunoSEQ multiplex PCR; TCRdb stores in-frame clones only, minus some. The top ten hold around 10% of the sample, which has around 300,000 clones, approximately 86% seen once. Described treatment: roughly 18 received Ad26.COV2.S at low or high dose, single or two shots; about 5 received placebo; per-sample allocation not given. Following the first vaccine or placebo injection, samples were taken on day 63. This sample comprised peripheral blood, obtained in a trial of Ad26.COV2.S vaccine versus placebo. These TCRs come from a person aged 18 to 65 who received the Ad26.COV2.S COVID-19 vaccine or a placebo.

The chain couples TRBV27 to TRBJ1-2, with 12 nucleotides matching TRBD1. V lost 7 bases, J lost 7 bases, and 7 bases stayed unmatched. The CDR3 is made up of 14 amino acids. Germline V gene data show CDR1 as MNHEY and CDR2 as SMNVEV (reference sequence). The CDR3 reads CASTRDRGLGGYTF. The DNA for the CDR3 is TGTGCCAGCACCCGGGACAGGGGGCTCGGTGGCTACACCTTC.

The chain links TRBV19 to TRBJ2-1; perhaps TRBD1 as D (5 bases). Germline-derived CDR1 and CDR2 are LNHDA and SQIVND (reference sequence). CDR3 length: 14 amino acids. The V end was cut by 8 bases, the J end by 3 bases, with 14 bases between. The CDR3, as DNA: TGTGCCAGTGGGGCTAGGGGCGACTACAATGAGCAGTTCTTC. This sequence encodes CASGARGDYNEQFF.

The chain has TRBV4-3 and TRBJ2-2; TRBD2 matches at 9 bases. Germline loops: CDR1 LGHNA, CDR2 YSLEER. The trim removed 8 bases at V and 4 bases at J, leaving 11 bases unmatched. The CDR3 runs 16 residues. Here the CDR3 DNA reads TGCGCCAGCGGGGGATTAGCGGGAGTAGGCACCGGGGAGCTGTTTTTT. Its protein is CASGGLAGVGTGELFF.

This chain connects TRBV29-1 to TRBJ2-1, with 8 bases fitting TRBD1. The CDR3 runs to 13 residues. Germline V gene sequence: CDR1 SQVTM, CDR2 ANQGSEA. V shed 3 bases and J 6 bases; nucleotides not matched to a gene: 4. The CDR3, as DNA: TGCAGCGTTGAGGGACAGGTCACCAATGAGCAGTTCTTC. Translating it yields CSVEGQVTNEQFF.

This sequence joins TRBV7-2 and TRBJ1-3; TRBD1 matches 7 bases. J was trimmed by 2 bases and V by 6 bases; bases with no gene match: 7. The CDR3 runs 15 residues. The germline V gene has CDR1 SGHTA and CDR2 FQGNSA. This chain's CDR3 is CASRGGTDPGNTIYF. As DNA, the CDR3 is TGTGCCAGCAGAGGTGGGACAGATCCTGGAAACACCATATATTTT.

The chain combines TRBV12-5 with TRBJ2-1; D may be TRBD2 (5 bases). V was pared by 7 bases and J by 7 bases, with 17 bases between. The CDR3 is 14 amino acids. Germline V gives CDR1 LGHNT, CDR2 FRNRAP. The CDR3 DNA reads TGTGCTAGTGCCCGAGGGCTCGCGGAGAATGAGCAGTTCTTC. Translated, it gives CASARGLAENEQFF.

The rearrangement joins TRBV10-3 to TRBJ2-3; D remains ambiguous. Deletions cut 3 bases from V and 3 bases from J, with 10 bases between. The CDR3 sequence is 14 residues long. Looked up from germline, CDR1 is ENHRY and CDR2 is SYGVKD. The CDR3 is CAISESSGTDTQYF. CDR3 DNA: TGTGCCATCAGTGAATCAAGTGGGACAGATACGCAGTATTTT.

V usage is TRBV6-1 and J usage is TRBJ1-1; no definite D call. CDR1 MNHNS and CDR2 SASEGT come from the germline V gene. With 1 base removed from V and 5 bases from J, the gap between germline ends came to 11 bases. The CDR3 totals 14 residues. CDR3 in amino acids: CASSEGTLLTEAFF. In DNA form, the CDR3 reads TGTGCCAGCAGTGAAGGGACTCTACTTACTGAAGCTTTCTTT.

The genes are TRBV6-2 or TRBV6-3 and TRBJ2-7; unclear D gene. V was trimmed by 0 bases and J by 7 bases, leaving 7 bases between them. Germline V CDR1 and CDR2: MNHEY, SVGEGT. This CDR3 contains 12 residues. The CDR3 nucleotides are TGTGCCAGCAGTTACTCCCCGCAGGAGCAGTACTTC. Translated, it gives CASSYSPQEQYF.

The chain is built from TRBV2 and TRBJ1-1; D uncertain. V lost 0 bases and J 5 bases, leaving 10 bases between the germline ends. Germline CDR1 is SNHLY and CDR2 is FYNNEI. The CDR3 has 14 amino acids. The CDR3 DNA sequence: TGTGCCAGCAGTGAAGCGGCGGTGGGGACTGAAGCTTTCTTT. This encodes CASSEAAVGTEAFF.

The J gene is TRBJ2-2, the V gene TRBV10-1; D unresolved. The CDR3 totals 12 residues. CDR1 and CDR2 from the germline V gene are WNHNN and SYGVQD (reference sequence). V lost 0 bases to trimming and J lost 7 bases, with 3 bases between them. The chain's CDR3 is CASSESVGELFF. The CDR3 region has the DNA TGCGCCAGCAGTGAGTCGGTCGGGGAGCTGTTTTTT.

This chain links TRBV4-1 with TRBJ1-5; no clear D. CDR3 length: 14 amino acids. Between the trimmed V and J ends, which lost 5 bases and 3 bases, there was a span of 11 bases. Per germline, CDR1 MGHRA and CDR2 YSYEKL. The CDR3: CASSDWVDNQPQHF. The CDR3 DNA is TGCGCCAGCAGCGATTGGGTTGACAATCAGCCCCAGCATTTT.

The chain recombines TRBV7-2 with TRBJ2-7; D gene ambiguous. CDR1 SGHTA and CDR2 FQGNSA come from the germline V gene. There are 13 residues in the CDR3. V gave up 0 bases and J gave up 0 bases, with 3 bases separating them. The CDR3 coding sequence is TGTACCAGCAGCTTAGCGCGCTCCTACGAGCAGTACTTC. Protein product: CTSSLARSYEQYF. The full variable domain, its missing parts supplied by reference TRBV7-2 and TRBJ2-7, is GAGVSQSPSNKVTEKGKDVELRCDPISGHTALYWYRQSLGQGLEFLIYFQGNSAPDKSGLPSDRFSAERTGGSVSTLTIQRTQQEDSAVYLCTSSLARSYEQYFGPGTRLTVT.

The genes are TRBV19 and TRBJ1-5, with D tentatively TRBD1 (5 bases). Between the trimmed V and J ends, which lost 5 bases and 1 base, there was a span of 12 bases. Germline CDR1 LNHDA, CDR2 SQIVND (reference sequence). This CDR3 has 15 amino acids. The CDR3 loop reads CASSPGAQSNQPQHF. The CDR3 coding sequence is TGTGCCAGTAGTCCCGGGGCACAGAGCAATCAGCCCCAGCATTTT.